Listed here are 22 T cell receptor beta chains from one sample, sequenced in a study of blood T cells in healthy people across ages. A second about 6 to 11 cycle PCR used barcoded and J-beta primers. TCRdb itself ran the 5' RACE reads through MiXCR, one entry per CDR3 protein. The data hold 1.8 million or so distinct CDR3 sequences, with 30% to 40% observed a single time. Sequencing was carried out using blood. These receptors were obtained from a human donor in good health.

As for this clonotype: Since a much larger clone is just one base distant, this may be a read error. This chain uses TRBV29-1 with TRBJ2-1; no firm D call. The J call may be mistaken, given a closer DNA end match to TRBJ2-7. This CDR3 has 16 amino acids. CDR1 SQVTM and CDR2 ANQGSEA come from the germline V gene. The CDR3 DNA sequence: TGCAGCGTTAAGAGAGGCGGCGCCAGCTCCTACAATGAGCAGTACTTC. Translating it yields CSVKRGGASSYNEQYF.

As for this clonotype: A much larger clonotype is one base distant, so this may be a read error. The V call is TRBV7-9, the J call TRBJ2-5; no clear D. Per the germline V gene, CDR1 is SEHNR and CDR2 is FQNEAQ (reference sequence). This CDR3 has 13 residues. The CDR3 here is CAGSYRVQETQYF. The DNA of the CDR3 is TGTGCCGGCAGCTACCGGGTGCAAGAGACCCAGTACTTC.

This clonotype showed up just once. A junction end diverges from the germline sequence, so it may reflect a read error. The chain uses TRBV29-1 and TRBJ2-1; tentative D call: TRBD1 (6 bases). The CDR3 loop spans 15 amino acids. CDR1 is SQVTM, CDR2 ANQGSEA, per germline. The CDR3 loop reads CSVEDRKGVYSEQFF. The DNA of the CDR3 is TGCAGCGTTGAAGACCGAAAGGGGGTTTACAGTGAGCAGTTCTTC.

In the case of this clonotype: A read error may account for a junction end that differs from germline. J is TRBJ2-1 and V is TRBV5-1, with D perhaps TRBD2 (5 bases). This CDR3 spans 13 amino acids. Per the germline V gene, CDR1 is SGHRS and CDR2 is YFSETQ. CDR3: CTSSLEVNNEQFF. In DNA form, the CDR3 reads TGCACCAGCAGCTTGGAGGTTAACAATGAGCAGTTCTTC.

Note on this clonotype: A much larger clone lies one base from this, so it may be a read error. The chain joins TRBV29-1 to TRBJ2-1; D may be TRBD2 (6 bases). This CDR3 is 13 amino acids long. Germline CDR1 reads SQVTM; CDR2 reads ANQGSEA. Trimming cost V 6 bases and J 13 bases, with 22 bases left between them. CDR3 DNA sequence: TGCAGCGTATCAACCGGGACTCAAGAGACCCAGTTCTTC. Translating it yields CSVSTGTQETQFF.

This chain joins TRBV7-6 and TRBJ2-7, with TRBD2 matching over 10 bases. Matching the DNA end better, TRBJ2-5 makes the J call doubtful. Looked up from germline, CDR1 is SGHVS and CDR2 is FNYEAQ. This CDR3 has 17 amino acids. Here the CDR3 reads CASSLGLAGDLQETQYF. Written as DNA, the CDR3 is TGTGCCAGCAGCTTAGGGCTAGCGGGGGACCTACAAGAGACCCAGTACTTC.

This clonotype was seen repeatedly, ten times or more. This sequence joins TRBV7-2 and TRBJ1-3, with D hard to call. The CDR3 is 14 residues long. Germline V gives CDR1 SGHTA, CDR2 FQGNSA. Trimming pared 3 bases from V and 0 bases from J, leaving 6 bases between. CDR3 protein: CASSFGRSGNTIYF. The CDR3 coding sequence is TGTGCCAGCAGCTTCGGACGCTCTGGAAACACCATATATTTT.

The rearrangement joins TRBV20-1 to TRBJ2-1; TRBD2 matches at 7 bases. The better agreement between TRBJ2-7 and the DNA end casts doubt on the J call. The germline V gene encodes CDR1 DFQATT and CDR2 SNEGSKA (reference sequence). This CDR3 is built from 13 residues. The CDR3: CSASGGNYNEQYF. Written as DNA, the CDR3 is TGCAGTGCTAGCGGGGGGAACTACAACGAGCAGTACTTC.

This clonotype was counted only a few times. This chain uses TRBV5-6 with TRBJ1-2; D remains ambiguous. The length of the CDR3 is 13 residues. CDR1 and CDR2 from the germline V gene are SGHDT and YYEEEE. Trimming removed 4 bases at V and 7 bases at J, with 14 bases between. The CDR3 DNA reads TGTGCCAGCAGCCCGTTATACTTCTCTGGCTACACCTTC. This translates into CASSPLYFSGYTF.

The CDR3 reads CSADRENYEQYF. As DNA, the CDR3 is TGCAGTGCAGACAGGGAGAACTACGAGCAGTACTTC. The gene calls are TRBV20-1 and TRBJ2-7, with TRBD1 identical over 7 bases. Looked up from germline, CDR1 is DFQATT and CDR2 is SNEGSKA (reference sequence). This CDR3 is built from 12 residues. V was pared by 6 bases and J by 3 bases, with 5 bases of the junction left unmatched.

The CDR3 DNA reads as TGCGCCAGCAGCTTGTTCGGGACCTACACTGAAGCTTTCTTT. This sequence encodes CASSLFGTYTEAFF. This chain links TRBV5-1 with TRBJ1-1, with D tentatively TRBD1 (5 bases). The CDR3 sequence is 14 residues long. The germline V gene encodes CDR1 SGHRS and CDR2 YFSETQ. V lost 1 base, J lost 3 bases, and 10 bases lay in between.

The chain joins TRBV7-2 to TRBJ2-5, with D unresolved. The end of the DNA fits TRBJ2-7 better, so the J call may be wrong. CDR3 size: 12 residues. Germline lookup yields CDR1 SGHTA and CDR2 FQGNSA. The CDR3 region has the DNA TGTGCCAGCAGCTTAATGGCGGACGAGCAGTACTTC. Translated, it gives CASSLMADEQYF.

The chain's CDR3 is CSAREDLFTDTQYF. In DNA form, the CDR3 reads TGCAGTGCTAGAGAAGATTTGTTCACAGATACGCAGTATTTT. V is TRBV20-1 and J is TRBJ2-3; D unclear. Germline CDR1 reads DFQATT; CDR2 reads SNEGSKA (reference sequence). Trimming stripped 0 bases from V and 2 bases from J, with 9 bases between. The CDR3 has 14 amino acids.

Only a few counts were recorded for this clonotype. The chain carries TRBV12-5 and TRBJ1-2, with D maybe TRBD1 (5 bases). The V gene lost 3 bases and the J gene lost 6 bases, with 11 bases spanning the gap. This CDR3 is 13 amino acids long. Germline-derived CDR1 and CDR2 are LGHNT and FRNRAP. The CDR3: CASGFEGRNGYTF. CDR3 nucleotide sequence: TGTGCTAGTGGTTTTGAGGGGAGGAATGGCTACACCTTC.

This clonotype was counted between two and nine times. This rearrangement joins TRBV12-3 or TRBV12-4 to TRBJ2-6; D not certain. Deletions cut 6 bases from V and 0 bases from J, with 15 bases between. The CDR3 length is 17 residues. CDR3 amino acids: CASSPQAPHSGANVLTF. The CDR3 nucleotides read TGTGCCAGCAGCCCGCAGGCACCCCACTCTGGGGCCAACGTCCTGACTTTC.

V usage is TRBV7-6 and J usage is TRBJ1-1, with TRBD1 identical over 8 bases. CDR3 length equals 16 residues. V lost 4 bases, J lost 3 bases, and 10 bases stayed unmatched. Germline assignment: CDR1 SGHVS and CDR2 FNYEAQ. CDR3 DNA: TGTGCCAGCAGCTACATATCGACAGGGGATTACACTGAAGCTTTCTTT. Encoded protein: CASSYISTGDYTEAFF.

The rearrangement uses TRBV6-5 and TRBJ1-1, with TRBD1 matching 8 bases. The germline CDR1 and CDR2 sequences are MNHEY and SVGAGI. The length of the CDR3 is 14 residues. The V and J ends lost 6 bases and 1 base, in that order; junction bases with no gene match: 4. The chain's CDR3 is CASRRGTGNTEAFF. CDR3 DNA sequence: TGTGCCAGCAGGCGCGGGACAGGGAACACTGAAGCTTTCTTT.

The chain employs TRBV7-2 and TRBJ2-5; 10 nucleotides match TRBD2. The last part of the DNA fits TRBJ2-7 better; the J call may be wrong. Germline lookup yields CDR1 SGHTA and CDR2 FQGNSA. The CDR3 is 15 residues long. The CDR3, as DNA: TGTGCCAGCAGCCAAAGCGGGGGGGCCCCCTACGAGCAGTACTTC. Translating it yields CASSQSGGAPYEQYF.

The J gene is TRBJ2-3, the V gene TRBV20-1, with 7 bases lining up with TRBD2. CDR3 size: 16 residues. CDR1 is DFQATT and CDR2 is SNEGSKA in the germline V gene (reference sequence). J was trimmed by 2 bases and V by 0 bases; bases with no gene match: 8. The CDR3 is CSARDRRLAATDTQYF. The CDR3 coding sequence is TGCAGTGCTAGAGATCGGAGGCTAGCGGCCACAGATACGCAGTATTTT.

The gene calls are TRBV7-3 and TRBJ1-4; D might be TRBD1 (5 bases). Germline CDR1 is SGHTA and CDR2 is FQGTGA. CDR3 length: 16 amino acids. The germline V and J ends were trimmed by 2 bases and 8 bases, with 18 bases remaining between them. The CDR3 sequence: CASSLGSYGAVEKLFF. For the CDR3, the DNA is TGTGCCAGCAGCTTAGGAAGTTATGGGGCGGTCGAAAAACTGTTTTTT.

In regard to this clonotype: At one end the junction does not follow the germline gene, possibly because of a read error. The chain links TRBV7-2 to TRBJ1-2; the D gene is possibly TRBD1 (6 bases). Germline V lookup: CDR1 SGHTA, CDR2 FQGNSA. The CDR3 has 13 amino acids. The CDR3 bases are TGTGCCAGCACCTATGGTCGGGGGGCTGGCCACACCTTC. Protein sequence: CASTYGRGAGHTF.

Comments on this clonotype: Relative to the germline gene, one junction end is altered; a read error may explain this. The V and J genes are TRBV11-1 and TRBJ2-3; TRBD1 or TRBD2 may be the D gene (6 bases each). The CDR3 runs 17 residues. Germline CDR1 SGHAT, CDR2 FQDESV (reference sequence). The CDR3 DNA reads TGTGCCAGCGGCTTGGGCTACTACAGGGAGGTCACAGATACGCAGTATTTT. This translates into CASGLGYYREVTDTQYF.